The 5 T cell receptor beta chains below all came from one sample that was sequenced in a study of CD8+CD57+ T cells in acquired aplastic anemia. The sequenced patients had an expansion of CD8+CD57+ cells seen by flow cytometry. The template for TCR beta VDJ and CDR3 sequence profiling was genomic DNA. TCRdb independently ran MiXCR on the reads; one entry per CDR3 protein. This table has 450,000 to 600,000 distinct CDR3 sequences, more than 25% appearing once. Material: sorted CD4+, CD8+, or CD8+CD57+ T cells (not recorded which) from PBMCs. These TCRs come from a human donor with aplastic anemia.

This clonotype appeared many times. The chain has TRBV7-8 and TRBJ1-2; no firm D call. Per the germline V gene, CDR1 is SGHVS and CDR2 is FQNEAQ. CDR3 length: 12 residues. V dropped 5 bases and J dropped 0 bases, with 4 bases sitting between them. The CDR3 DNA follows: TGTGCCAGCAGCCCGACTAACTATGGCTACACCTTC. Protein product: CASSPTNYGYTF.

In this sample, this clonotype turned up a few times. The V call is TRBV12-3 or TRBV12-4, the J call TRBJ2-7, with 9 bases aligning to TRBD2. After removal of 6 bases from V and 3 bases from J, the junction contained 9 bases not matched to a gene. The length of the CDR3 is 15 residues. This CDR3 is CASSPNSGSGYEQYF. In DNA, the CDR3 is TGTGCCAGCAGCCCGAATAGCGGGAGTGGCTACGAGCAGTACTTC.

The CDR3 loop is CASSERTFPPPLNTGELFF. The CDR3, as DNA: TGTGCCAGCAGTGAAAGGACTTTCCCACCGCCTCTGAACACCGGGGAGCTGTTTTTT. The chain employs TRBV2 and TRBJ2-2; D may be TRBD2 (5 bases). The V end was cut by 2 bases, the J end by 1 base, with 20 bases between. Germline CDR1 reads SNHLY; CDR2 reads FYNNEI. The CDR3 is made up of 19 amino acids.

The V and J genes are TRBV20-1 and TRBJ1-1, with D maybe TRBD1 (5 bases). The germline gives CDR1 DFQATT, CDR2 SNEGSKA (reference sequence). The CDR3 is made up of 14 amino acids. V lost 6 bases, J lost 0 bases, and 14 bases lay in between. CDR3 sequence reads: CSARTGTLNTEAFF. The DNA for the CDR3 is TGCAGTGCCAGGACCGGGACTCTGAACACTGAAGCTTTCTTT.

For the CDR3, the DNA is TGTGCCAGCAGCCTGACAGGGAATGGCGGCACAGATACGCAGTATTTT. This sequence encodes CASSLTGNGGTDTQYF. J is TRBJ2-3 and V is TRBV25-1; TRBD1 aligns across 7 bases. Germline CDR1 and CDR2: MGHDK and SYGVNS. The V gene end was trimmed by 6 bases and the J gene end by 1 base; junction bases not matched to a gene: 10. The length of the CDR3 is 16 residues.